The rows below give T cell receptor beta chains drawn from one sample of a study of cytomegalovirus exposure and HLA in healthy donors. Assay: immunoSEQ multiplex PCR; the TCRdb copy retains only in-frame clones and omits some. Among about 360,000 clones listed, just over 85% were seen once. The sequenced sample was PBMCs. The receptors here all came from a woman aged 18 to 35 in good health and CMV-seronegative. Both conserved end residues are part of each CDR3. The D gene is left open where the match is weak. Clone sizes are given selectively: once, few, many, or a class where the clone is expanded.

size | D | J | V | CDR3 | DNA
NA | NA | TRBJ2-5 | TRBV27 | CASSPGQNLPQETQYF | TGTGCCAGCAGTCCTGGACAGAATCTCCCCCAAGAGACCCAGTACTTC
NA | NA | TRBJ1-5 | TRBV2 | CASSDEGQPQHF | TGTGCCAGCAGTGATGAGGGTCAGCCCCAGCATTTT
few | NA | TRBJ1-2 | TRBV25-1 | CASRTDYGYTF | TGTGCCAGCAGAACAGACTATGGCTACACCTTC
NA | TRBD2 | TRBJ2-4 | TRBV19 | CASSIELAGKNIQYF | TGTGCCAGTAGTATAGAACTAGCGGGTAAAAACATTCAGTACTTC
once | TRBD1 | TRBJ1-6 | TRBV7-9 | CASSFRDRGSPLHF | TGTGCCAGCAGCTTCCGGGACAGGGGTTCACCCCTCCACTTT
NA | TRBD1 | TRBJ2-1 | TRBV4-1 | CASSRVRDRETYNEQFF | TGCGCCAGCAGCCGAGTCCGGGACAGGGAAACCTACAATGAGCAGTTCTTC
NA | TRBD1 | TRBJ2-7 | TRBV28 | CASHDRGVEYEQYF | TGTGCCAGCCACGACAGGGGGGTAGAATACGAGCAGTACTTC
NA | TRBD1 | TRBJ1-4 | TRBV7-9 | CASSLLGTGVNEKLFF | TGTGCCAGCAGCTTATTAGGGACAGGCGTTAATGAAAAACTGTTTTTT
NA | NA | TRBJ1-4 | TRBV19 | CASSIDRGEKLFF | TGTGCCAGTAGTATAGACCGAGGTGAAAAACTGTTTTTT
NA | NA | TRBJ2-7 | TRBV28 | CASSGGTSPYEQYF | TGTGCCAGCAGTGGGGGGACCTCGCCTTACGAGCAGTACTTC
NA | TRBD1 | TRBJ1-2 | TRBV7-8 | CASSSMTGGYGYTF | TGTGCCAGCAGCTCGATGACAGGGGGCTATGGCTACACCTTC
NA | TRBD2 | TRBJ2-3 | TRBV29-1 | CSVESLGAGGGTDTQYF | TGCAGCGTTGAATCCCTAGGAGCGGGAGGGGGGACAGATACGCAGTATTTT
NA | TRBD1 | TRBJ2-5 | TRBV6-5 | CASSSDRGPQETQYF | TGTGCCAGCAGTTCGGACAGGGGGCCCCAAGAGACCCAGTACTTC
NA | NA | TRBJ1-5 | TRBV30 | CAWSRHLSNQPQHF | TGTGCCTGGAGTAGACATCTTAGCAATCAGCCCCAGCATTTT
NA | TRBD2 | TRBJ2-3 | TRBV28 | CASSRTSGRYTDTQYF | TGTGCCAGCAGTCGGACTAGCGGGAGGTATACAGATACGCAGTATTTT
NA | NA | TRBJ2-5 | TRBV5-1 | CASSGQGETQYF | TGCGCCAGCTCAGGGCAGGGAGAGACCCAGTACTTC
NA | TRBD2 | TRBJ2-5 | TRBV4-1 | CASSQLAGTPETQYF | TGCGCCAGCAGCCAACTAGCGGGTACTCCGGAGACCCAGTACTTC
NA | NA | TRBJ2-5 | TRBV30 | CAWKTLLSRQPETQYF | TGTGCCTGGAAAACACTCCTCAGCAGGCAGCCAGAGACCCAGTACTTC
NA | TRBD1 | TRBJ1-1 | TRBV29-1 | CSAGQGGSRTEAFF | TGCAGCGCGGGACAGGGGGGATCGAGGACTGAAGCTTTCTTT
NA | TRBD2 | TRBJ2-3 | TRBV29-1 | CSVLTAGGSADTQYF | TGCAGCGTCCTAACAGCGGGAGGCTCCGCAGATACGCAGTATTTT
NA | NA | TRBJ2-3 | TRBV18 | CASSPLRESSTDTQYF | TGTGCCAGCTCACCTCTTCGGGAGAGTAGCACAGATACGCAGTATTTT
NA | TRBD1 | TRBJ1-6 | TRBV5-1 | CASSSLPGQGESRSNSPLHF | TGCGCCAGCAGCTCATTACCGGGACAGGGGGAAAGTAGGAGTAATTCACCCCTCCACTTT
once | TRBD1 | TRBJ1-2 | TRBV6-1 | CASSLGTGGNYGYTF | TGTGCCAGCAGCCTAGGGACAGGGGGCAACTATGGCTACACCTTC
NA | NA | TRBJ2-1 | TRBV7-8 | CASSPTGSYNEQFF | TGTGCCAGCAGCCCCACCGGCTCCTACAATGAGCAGTTCTTC
NA | NA | TRBJ1-1 | TRBV4-1 | CASSQGVEGTEAFF | TGCGCCAGCAGCCAGGGGGTGGAGGGCACTGAAGCTTTCTTT
NA | NA | TRBJ1-2 | TRBV2 | CASTPARAERDGYTF | TGTGCCAGCACCCCTGCCCGAGCAGAACGGGATGGCTACACCTTC
NA | NA | TRBJ1-1 | TRBV27 | CASSPTAYLTTEAFF | TGTGCCAGCAGTCCGACAGCCTACTTAACAACTGAAGCTTTCTTT
NA | NA | TRBJ2-5 | TRBV5-6 | CASSMRRQETQYF | TGTGCCAGCAGCATGAGGAGGCAAGAGACCCAGTACTTC
NA | NA | TRBJ2-7 | TRBV2 | CASSDSRLGTSLHEQYF | TGTGCCAGCAGTGATTCACGGTTAGGTACTAGCCTCCACGAGCAGTACTTC
NA | NA | TRBJ1-2 | TRBV7-8 | CASSYEGGAGYTF | TGTGCCAGCAGCTACGAGGGGGGGGCTGGCTACACCTTC
NA | TRBD1 | TRBJ1-2 | TRBV6-6 | CASTIGTGEGYTF | TGTGCCAGCACCATCGGGACAGGGGAAGGCTACACCTTC
NA | TRBD2 | TRBJ2-7 | TRBV5-4 | CASSPGASGASYEQYF | TGTGCCAGCAGCCCCGGGGCTAGCGGGGCCTCCTACGAGCAGTACTTC
NA | NA | TRBJ1-6 | TRBV19 | CASNNLHGNSPLHF | TGTGCCAGTAACAATCTTCATGGTAATTCACCCCTCCACTTT
NA | TRBD2 | TRBJ2-7 | TRBV10-2 | CASRGLEDYEQYF | TGCGCCAGTAGGGGACTAGAAGACTACGAGCAGTACTTC
NA | TRBD2 | TRBJ2-7 | TRBV6-1 | CASSERLVPGGEQYF | TGTGCCAGCAGTGAAAGATTGGTGCCCGGGGGGGAGCAGTACTTC
NA | TRBD2 | TRBJ2-7 | TRBV27 | CASSLFNLAGAYEQYF | TGTGCCAGCAGTTTATTCAACCTAGCGGGAGCCTACGAGCAGTACTTC
NA | TRBD1 | TRBJ2-7 | TRBV19 | CASRLAGTGGEEQYF | TGTGCCAGTAGACTCGCCGGGACAGGCGGGGAAGAGCAGTACTTC
NA | NA | TRBJ1-6 | TRBV10-1 | CASSRETRNSPLHF | TGCGCCAGCAGTCGGGAAACTCGTAATTCACCCCTCCACTTT
NA | TRBD2 | TRBJ2-7 | TRBV18 | CASSPEGTSDSYEQYF | TGTGCCAGCTCACCAGAGGGGACTAGCGACAGCTACGAGCAGTACTTC
few | TRBD2 | TRBJ2-7 | TRBV18 | CASSPRTRTYEQYF | TGTGCCAGCTCACCCCGGACTAGAACCTACGAGCAGTACTTC